The 26 T cell receptor beta chains given below trace back to one sample, sequenced in a study of OX40 agonist ivuxolimab in advanced cancers. Produced via immunoSEQ multiplex PCR; TCRdb's table is partial and in-frame only. The sample holds under 90,000 clones, about 88% seen once. This specimen was CD4+ or CD8+ T cells sorted from blood, taken in a trial of the OX40 agonist ivuxolimab. These receptors all stem from an adult with an advanced solid tumor such as melanoma, head and neck, liver or kidney cancer.

The J gene is TRBJ2-6, the V gene TRBV7-9, with D perhaps TRBD1 or TRBD2 (5 bases each). Looked up from germline, CDR1 is SEHNR and CDR2 is FQNEAQ (reference sequence). There are 13 residues in the CDR3. Trimming pared 11 bases from V and 1 base from J, leaving 9 bases between. CDR3 in amino acids: CAGTASGANVLTF. As DNA, the CDR3 is TGTGCCGGGACGGCGTCTGGGGCCAACGTCCTGACTTTC.

V is TRBV6-5 and J is TRBJ1-1, with D unresolved. V lost 8 bases and J lost 6, with 13 bases in between. Germline V gives CDR1 MNHEY, CDR2 SVGAGI. This CDR3 comprises 12 residues. The CDR3 DNA reads TGTGCCAGCGACGTAAGTGATCCTGAAGCTTTCTTT. Translation: CASDVSDPEAFF.

J is TRBJ1-1 and V is TRBV11-2; unclear D gene. Germline V gene sequence: CDR1 SGHAT, CDR2 FQNNGV. Deletions cut 5 bases from V and 0 bases from J, with 16 bases between. This CDR3 region has 16 residues. CDR3 protein: CASSPQSKPMNTEAFF. The CDR3 DNA reads as TGTGCCAGCAGCCCCCAGAGTAAACCGATGAACACTGAAGCTTTCTTT.

This chain joins TRBV30 and TRBJ1-5; TRBD1 is a possible D gene (5 bases). With 0 bases removed from V and 6 bases from J, the gap between germline ends came to 12 bases. CDR3 size: 14 residues. CDR1 is GTSNPN, CDR2 SVGIG, per germline (reference sequence). The CDR3 DNA follows: TGTGCCTGGAGTGTGATCGGGGCAGGTCAGCCCCAGCATTTT. Protein sequence: CAWSVIGAGQPQHF.

This clone was seen once. DNA for the CDR3: TGTGCCAGCAGCTTCGGACCGGGGAGGGAGCAGTACTTC. Amino acid sequence: CASSFGPGREQYF. The chain couples TRBV7-8 to TRBJ2-7; tentatively, D is TRBD2 (6 bases). There are 13 residues in the CDR3. Germline CDR1 reads SGHVS; CDR2 reads FQNEAQ. V shed 3 bases and J shed 7 bases, with 13 bases lying between them.

V is TRBV5-5 and J is TRBJ1-6; TRBD1 is a possible D gene (6 bases). V gave up 3 bases and J gave up 9 bases, with 22 bases separating them. Germline values: CDR1 SGHKS, CDR2 YYEKEE (reference sequence). The CDR3 has 17 residues. CDR3 coding DNA: TGTGCCAGCAGCTCCTCCAAATCCGGGACATGGGGTTCACCCCTCCACTTT. Translated: CASSSSKSGTWGSPLHF.

The V and J genes are TRBV5-1 and TRBJ1-2; 7 bases line up with TRBD1. The CDR3 is 13 amino acids. Germline V gene data show CDR1 as SGHRS and CDR2 as YFSETQ. After removal of 2 bases from V and 5 bases from J, the junction contained 3 bases not matched to a gene. This CDR3 is CASSFTGDYGYTF. DNA of the CDR3: TGCGCCAGCAGCTTCACAGGGGATTATGGCTACACCTTC.

The V gene is TRBV4-2, the J gene TRBJ2-3; 8 nucleotides agree with TRBD2. The CDR3 contains 15 residues. J lost 5 bases, V lost 4 bases, and 8 bases had no gene match. Germline loops: CDR1 LGHNA, CDR2 YNFKEQ. The DNA of the CDR3 is TGTGCCAGCAGCCTTTCGGGGGGGCCGTTAGATACGCAGTATTTT. Amino acid sequence: CASSLSGGPLDTQYF.

The genes are TRBV11-2 and TRBJ1-1, with 10 nucleotides matching TRBD1. CDR3 length: 16 residues. The J segment lost 0 bases and the V segment lost 5 bases, leaving 6 bases of the junction unmatched. Germline V lookup: CDR1 SGHAT, CDR2 FQNNGV. The CDR3: CASSNTGQGLNTEAFF. CDR3 bases: TGTGCCAGCAGCAACACGGGACAGGGGCTGAACACTGAAGCTTTCTTT.

This clone occurred a few times. The CDR3 loop is CASSGGPANYGYTF. The CDR3 bases are TGTGCCAGCAGTGGAGGTCCAGCTAACTATGGCTACACCTTC. This chain joins TRBV2 and TRBJ1-2; no firm D call. The ends were cut back, 4 bases at V and 0 bases at J, with 9 bases in the middle. Germline lookup yields CDR1 SNHLY and CDR2 FYNNEI. This CDR3 contains 14 residues.

V and J are TRBV29-1 and TRBJ2-5, with 9 nucleotides matching TRBD1. The V and J ends lost 7 bases and 5 bases, in that order; junction bases with no gene match: 14. The germline V gene has CDR1 SQVTM and CDR2 ANQGSEA. The CDR3 runs 15 residues. The CDR3 DNA sequence: TGCAGCGCCGGAACGAACAGGGGGCTCGGGGAGACCCAGTACTTC. This encodes CSAGTNRGLGETQYF.

The chain recombines TRBV7-2 with TRBJ1-5; TRBD1 might be the D (5 bases). Deletions cut 3 bases from V and 4 bases from J, with 7 bases between. Germline CDR1 is SGHTA and CDR2 is FQGNSA. There are 13 residues in the CDR3. As DNA, the CDR3 is TGTGCCAGCAGCTTCAGGGTAAATCAGCCCCAGCATTTT. This codes for CASSFRVNQPQHF.

The chain uses TRBV9 and TRBJ2-5, with TRBD1 matching over 7 bases. V was clipped by 0 bases and J by 6 bases; unmatched bases: 8. CDR3 length equals 15 residues. Germline-derived CDR1 and CDR2 are SGDLS and YYNGEE. The CDR3 loop reads CASSVAGQGDQTQYF. The DNA for the CDR3 is TGTGCCAGCAGCGTAGCTGGCCAGGGGGATCAGACCCAGTACTTC.

This clone appeared once. V and J are TRBV2 and TRBJ1-1, with a weak D call TRBD1 (6 bases). Trimming removed 5 bases from V and 5 bases from J, with 15 bases in between. There are 14 residues in the CDR3. The germline V gene encodes CDR1 SNHLY and CDR2 FYNNEI. CDR3 sequence (DNA): TGTGCCAGCAGTCCACAGGGATCCGGGACTGAAGCTTTCTTT. This sequence encodes CASSPQGSGTEAFF.

The chain recombines TRBV5-1 with TRBJ1-4, with a possible D match to TRBD1 (5 bases). V was shortened by 4 bases and J by 7 bases, with 14 bases between the two germline ends. Germline values: CDR1 SGHRS, CDR2 YFSETQ. The CDR3 runs to 14 residues. The CDR3 sequence is CASSRTIPVEKLFF. CDR3 nucleotides: TGCGCCAGCAGCCGGACAATACCCGTTGAAAAACTGTTTTTT.

The rearrangement joins TRBV7-2 to TRBJ2-5; the D is unclear. The V gene's germline CDR1 is SGHTA and CDR2 FQGNSA. This CDR3 has 12 residues. Trimming left V 5 bases short and J 2 bases short, with 6 bases between. CDR3 amino acids: CASSVWQETQYF. As DNA, the CDR3 is TGTGCCAGCAGCGTGTGGCAAGAGACCCAGTACTTC.

V is TRBV25-1 and J is TRBJ1-5; D is perhaps TRBD1 (5 bases). The CDR3 spans 14 residues. Germline V gene lookup returns CDR1 MGHDK and CDR2 SYGVNS. The germline V and J ends were trimmed by 6 bases and 3 bases, with 12 bases remaining between them. The CDR3 loop is CASRDEGHNQPQHF. The CDR3, as DNA: TGTGCCAGCAGGGATGAAGGACACAATCAGCCCCAGCATTTT. Together with reference TRBV25-1 and TRBJ1-5, the CDR3 gives the full variable domain: EADIYQTPRYLVIGTGKKITLECSQTMGHDKMYWYQQDPGMELHLIHYSYGVNSTEKGDLSSESTVSRIRTEHFPLTLESARPSHTSQYLCASRDEGHNQPQHFGDGTRLSIL.

The chain has TRBV4-2 and TRBJ1-5, with D unresolved. CDR3 length equals 16 residues. Germline V CDR1 and CDR2: LGHNA, YNFKEQ. Trimming left V 5 bases short and J 7 bases short, with 21 bases between. The CDR3 spells CASSLALGAVRQPQHF. The CDR3 DNA sequence: TGTGCCAGCAGCTTGGCCTTAGGCGCGGTCCGGCAGCCCCAGCATTTT.

A single count supports this clone. V gene TRBV5-1 combines with J gene TRBJ2-7; the D gene is possibly TRBD1 (6 bases). The CDR3 is 12 residues long. Germline CDR1 reads SGHRS; CDR2 reads YFSETQ. V lost 4 bases to trimming and J lost 3 bases, with 8 bases between them. CDR3 sequence (DNA): TGCGCCAGCAGCAAACAGGGCTACGAGCAGTACTTC. As protein: CASSKQGYEQYF.

The chain uses TRBV7-7 and TRBJ2-5; D remains unclear. This CDR3 contains 13 residues. Trimming removed 5 bases at V and 2 bases at J, with 9 bases between. Germline loops: CDR1 SSHAT, CDR2 FNYEAQ (reference sequence). CDR3 nucleotides: TGTGCCAGCAGCCCGCGCCAACAAGAGACCCAGTACTTC. Amino acid sequence: CASSPRQQETQYF.

The V gene is TRBV6-1, the J gene TRBJ1-1; possible D gene TRBD1, 5 bases. CDR3 length equals 15 residues. Trimming cost V 2 bases and J 3 bases, with 13 bases left between them. The germline V gene has CDR1 MNHNS and CDR2 SASEGT. CDR3 DNA: TGTGCCAGCAGTGAACGGGCCGGGGGGTACACTGAAGCTTTCTTT. This sequence encodes CASSERAGGYTEAFF.

The V and J genes are TRBV10-2 and TRBJ2-2, with 7 bases aligning to TRBD2. Germline-derived CDR1 and CDR2 are WSHSY and SAAADI. This CDR3 is 15 amino acids long. The ends lost 3 bases at V and 3 bases at J; junction bases unmatched: 4. Here the CDR3 reads CASSDPGGHTGELFF. The CDR3 DNA reads TGCGCCAGCAGTGACCCGGGGGGACACACCGGGGAGCTGTTTTTT.

The genes are TRBV2 and TRBJ2-5; 7 bases match TRBD2. CDR1 is SNHLY, CDR2 FYNNEI, per germline. The CDR3 extends over 13 amino acids. The V segment lost 8 bases and the J segment 5 bases; nucleotides outside the gene matches: 8. The CDR3 protein is CASLSAGVETQYF. The DNA of the CDR3 is TGTGCCAGCCTCTCTGCGGGAGTGGAGACCCAGTACTTC.

The J gene is TRBJ2-5, the V gene TRBV7-2, with D possibly TRBD2 on 6 matching bases. The V and J ends lost 5 bases and 1 base respectively, with 8 bases between them. The CDR3 sequence is 13 residues long. Germline CDR1 SGHTA, CDR2 FQGNSA. The CDR3 protein is CASSPGLQETQYF. The CDR3 nucleotides read TGTGCCAGCAGCCCGGGACTCCAAGAGACCCAGTACTTC.

This clone was seen only once. The gene calls are TRBV5-6 and TRBJ1-2; no clear D gene. CDR3 size: 14 residues. In germline, CDR1 is SGHDT, CDR2 YYEEEE. Trimming shortened V by 0 bases and J by 4 bases, and 10 bases separated the two germline ends. The CDR3 DNA is TGTGCCAGCAGCTTGGGCCAGTTACCCTATGGCTACACCTTC. This sequence encodes CASSLGQLPYGYTF. Full variable domain (missing parts from reference TRBV5-6 and TRBJ1-2): DAGVTQSPTHLIKTRGQQVTLRCSPKSGHDTVSWYQQALGQGPQFIFQYYEEEERQRGNFPDRFSGHQFPNYSSELNVNALLLGDSALYLCASSLGQLPYGYTFGSGTRLTVV.

The chain couples TRBV19 to TRBJ1-4; no clear D gene. The CDR3 has 12 residues. V was shortened by 6 bases and J by 5 bases, with 7 bases between the two germline ends. Germline V gene data show CDR1 as LNHDA and CDR2 as SQIVND (reference sequence). CDR3 coding DNA: TGTGCCAGTAGGGTACAAAATGAAAAACTGTTTTTT. It codes for CASRVQNEKLFF.